This TCR beta chain was found in a study of blood T cell repertoires in COVID-19. At the level of the study: COVID-19 samples, acute and convalescent, were from the United States, Italy and Spain. Nucleic acid was either cDNA or gDNA, and it came from T cells, B-cell-depleted T cells, or PBMCs.

This CDR3 spans 15 amino acids. J gave up 1 base and V 0 bases, and 2 bases lay outside the gene matches. Germline V CDR1 and CDR2: LGHNA, YNFKEQ. The assay was immunoSEQ multiplex PCR, and TCRdb's table has in-frame clones only and misses some. Here the sample spans around 130,000 clones, roughly nine tenths being singletons. The source of this sequence is a man between 65 and 79 years old with active or convalescent COVID-19. V and J are TRBV4-2 and TRBJ2-7; 8 bases agree with TRBD2. The sequencing sample was made of peripheral blood. The CDR3 DNA follows: TGTGCCAGCAGCCAAGAAACTAGCGGTTCCTACGAGCAGTACTTC. Protein: CASSQETSGSYEQYF.